Listed here is a single T cell receptor (beta chain). The target antigen is unknown. The data were taken from a study of T cell responses to AZD1222 COVID-19 vaccine. Study outcomes and limitations: Increases in Spike-specific TCR breadth and depth were seen after two AZD1222 doses. At baseline, just five to seven AZD1222 recipients tested seropositive. The donors showed a predominance of white British ancestry and of females, with possible underestimation of clonal diversity. Vaccine-associated CD4 TCRs spanned spike, dominant at 160-218 and 743-854.

Sequenced by immunoSEQ multiplex PCR; TCRdb stores in-frame clones only, minus some. The profile shows 150,000 to 200,000 clones, 90% to 95% of them singletons. This CDR3 contains 14 residues. Trimming pared 8 bases from V and 4 bases from J, leaving 16 bases between. CDR1 is MNHEY and CDR2 is SVGAGI in the germline V gene. This sequence joins TRBV6-5 and TRBJ2-3; tentatively, D is TRBD2 (6 bases). The sequencing here drew on peripheral blood, taken 28 days after the second AZD1222 dose. The TCR sequence derives from an adult who received the AZD1222 COVID-19 vaccine. The chain's CDR3 is CASQVSWGADTQYF. The CDR3 DNA reads as TGTGCCAGCCAAGTATCGTGGGGGGCAGATACGCAGTATTTT.